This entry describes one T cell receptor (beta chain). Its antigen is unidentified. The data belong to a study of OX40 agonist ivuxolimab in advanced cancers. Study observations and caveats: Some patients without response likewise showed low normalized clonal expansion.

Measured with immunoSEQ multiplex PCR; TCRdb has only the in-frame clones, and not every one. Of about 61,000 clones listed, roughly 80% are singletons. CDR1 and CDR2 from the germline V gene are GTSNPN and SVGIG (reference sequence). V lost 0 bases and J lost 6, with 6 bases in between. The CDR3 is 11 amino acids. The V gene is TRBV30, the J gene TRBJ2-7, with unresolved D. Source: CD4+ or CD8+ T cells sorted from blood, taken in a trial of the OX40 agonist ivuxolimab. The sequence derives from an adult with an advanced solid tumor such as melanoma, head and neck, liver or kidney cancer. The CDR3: CAWSVSSEQYF. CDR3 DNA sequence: TGTGCCTGGAGTGTATCCAGCGAGCAGTACTTC. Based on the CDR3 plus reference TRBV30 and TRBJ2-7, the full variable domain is SQTIHQWPATLVQPVGSPLSLECTVEGTSNPNLYWYRQAAGRGLQLLFYSVGIGQISSEVPQNLSASRPQDRQFILSSKKLLLSDSGFYLCAWSVSSEQYFGPGTRLTVT.